This is a list of T cell receptor beta chains from one sample in a study of regulatory T cells in long-lasting Graves disease. MiXCR was run by TCRdb on the multiplex PCR reads, yielding one entry per CDR3 protein. The table shows roughly 530,000 distinct CDR3 sequences, with about 16% occurring only once. This sample also appeared in a second study, on T cells in Graves' hyperthyroidism and ophthalmopathy.

The input for sequencing was peripheral blood mononuclear cells (PBMCs), taken at new diagnosis, from a patient treated with antithyroid drugs. Source of these receptors: a middle-aged woman with Graves disease. The CDR3 runs from the conserved cysteine through the conserved F or W. The order of the fields is clone size, V gene, J gene, D gene, CDR3 length, CDR3 DNA, CDR3 protein. A D gene is named only where the DNA matches it firmly. Expanded clones are given a class, and other clones once, few, many or no size at all.

>many|TRBV7-9|TRBJ2-5|TRBD2|13
TGTGCCAGCAGCGTAGCGGGGGCAGAGACCCAGTACTTC
CASSVAGAETQYF
>-|TRBV13|TRBJ2-1|TRBD2|13
TGTGCCAGCAGCCCCGGGGGGGGTACTGAGCAGTTCTTC
CASSPGGGTEQFF
>many|TRBV19|TRBJ1-5|TRBD1|18
TGTGCCAGTAGTTATCAGGGCGACAGGGTTTGGGGCAATCAGCCCCAGCATTTT
CASSYQGDRVWGNQPQHF
>few|TRBV2|TRBJ1-2|-|14
TGTGCCAGCAGTGTAATAATGACAGGTGGTGGCTACACCTTC
CASSVIMTGGGYTF
>-|TRBV20-1|TRBJ1-1|-|13
TGCAGTGCTAGACCCTTTTCGGGCACTGAAGCTTTCTTT
CSARPFSGTEAFF
>-|TRBV12-5|TRBJ1-3|-|12
TGTGCTAGTGGTCCTGGACAAAACACCATATATTTT
CASGPGQNTIYF
>-|TRBV6-5|TRBJ1-3|-|16
TGTGCCAGCAGTTCGAGGGGCGTAACATTTGGAAACACCATATATTTT
CASSSRGVTFGNTIYF
>-|TRBV5-1|TRBJ1-5|-|14
TGCGCCAGCAGCCCGGACACACCGGGGCAGCCCCAGCATTTT
CASSPDTPGQPQHF
>few|TRBV10-3|TRBJ1-2|-|14
TGTGCCATCATTCCCGGGGAATCTGCTCTCGGCTACACCTTC
CAIIPGESALGYTF
>-|TRBV15|TRBJ1-2|-|17
TGTGCCACCAGCGTAGCTTCCTACGGGGGGCTACCGGGAGCCTACACCTTC
CATSVASYGGLPGAYTF
>many|TRBV20-1|TRBJ1-1|-|15
TGCAGTGCTACCAGATCGCCAGGCGGAGACACTGAAGCTTTCTTT
CSATRSPGGDTEAFF
>-|TRBV19|TRBJ1-2|-|12
TGTGCCAGTAGCAGACATCTTGATGGCTACACCTTC
CASSRHLDGYTF
>-|TRBV27|TRBJ2-7|TRBD2|14
TGTGCCAGCAGTTTATCCGGGACTAGCCTCGAGCAGTACTTC
CASSLSGTSLEQYF
>many|TRBV6-1|TRBJ2-7|TRBD2|14
TGTGCCAGCAGTGATCACGGGGGGACCTACGAGCAGTACTTC
CASSDHGGTYEQYF
>many|TRBV7-9|TRBJ1-5|-|13
TGTGCCAGCAGCTTAACCGCCAATCAGCCCCAGCATTTT
CASSLTANQPQHF
>-|TRBV19|TRBJ2-7|TRBD2|14
TGTGCCAGTAGGCTCAGCGGGGGGCCGGGGGAGCAGTACTTC
CASRLSGGPGEQYF
>many|TRBV5-1|TRBJ1-2|-|14
TGCGCCAGCAGCTTGGACAGCGCTGGCTATGGCTACACCTTC
CASSLDSAGYGYTF
>-|TRBV19|TRBJ2-3|TRBD2|15
TGTGCCAGTAGTCCCCTAGCGGAGGGAGCAGATACGCAGTATTTT
CASSPLAEGADTQYF
>many|TRBV12-3/TRBV12-4|TRBJ1-1|-|13
TGTGCCAGCAGTTTAGCCAGGGACACTGAAGCTTTCTTT
CASSLARDTEAFF
>many|TRBV5-1|TRBJ2-3|-|15
TGCGCCAGCAGCTCCCGGGACATTAGCACAGATACGCAGTATTTT
CASSSRDISTDTQYF
>few|TRBV20-1|TRBJ2-5|-|12
TGCAGTGCTAGGACTCGGGTGGAGACCCAGTACTTC
CSARTRVETQYF
>-|TRBV12-3/TRBV12-4|TRBJ1-3|-|16
TGTGCCAGCAGTTTAGGAATCGGAGGCTCTGGAAACACCATATATTTT
CASSLGIGGSGNTIYF
>-|TRBV3-1|TRBJ2-1|TRBD1|15
TGTGCCAACAGCCGTGGACAGGGCTCACCAGGAGGGCAGTTCTTC
CANSRGQGSPGGQFF
>-|TRBV19|TRBJ2-1|-|14
TGTGCCAGTAGTATCGGGACACCCTACAATGAGCAGTTCTTC
CASSIGTPYNEQFF
>many|TRBV5-1|TRBJ2-1|TRBD2|17
TGCGCCAGCAGCTCGTGGAGCGGGGGAACTTGGGGCAATGAGCAGTTCTTC
CASSSWSGGTWGNEQFF
>many|TRBV29-1|TRBJ2-2|TRBD1|15
TGCAGCGCCTCGACAGGGCCGACGGGCACCGGGGAGCTGTTTTTT
CSASTGPTGTGELFF
>many|TRBV7-3|TRBJ2-7|-|13
TGTGCCAGCAGCTTAAAATCGGGTTACGAGCAGTACTTC
CASSLKSGYEQYF
>many|TRBV6-1|TRBJ1-2|-|13
TGTGCCAGCAGTGGAGGGCTAGTCTATGGCTACACCTTC
CASSGGLVYGYTF
>few|TRBV2|TRBJ2-7|-|14
TGTGCCAGCAGTGGGAGGCCCAAGGGGGTCGAGCAGTACTTC
CASSGRPKGVEQYF
>few|TRBV15|TRBJ1-2|-|12
TGTGCCACCAGCAGAGTGGAGTCCGGCTACACCTTC
CATSRVESGYTF
>-|TRBV5-5|TRBJ1-4|-|15
TGTGCCAGCAGCACCCAGGCCGCGATGAATGAAAAACTGTTTTTT
CASSTQAAMNEKLFF
>many|TRBV2|TRBJ2-7|-|15
TGTGCCAGCAGTGAACCGGATGGGGGTTCCTACGAGCAGTACTTC
CASSEPDGGSYEQYF
>many|TRBV20-1|TRBJ1-1|-|12
TGCAGTGCTAGGAGAGGGGACACTGAAGCTTTCTTT
CSARRGDTEAFF
>-|TRBV7-6|TRBJ1-1|-|15
TGTGCCAGCAGCTTAGCCCCGGGAACGGGAACTGAAGCTTTCTTT
CASSLAPGTGTEAFF
>many|TRBV5-6|TRBJ2-7|TRBD2|15
TGTGCCAGCAGCTTCGGGAGGGGCTATTCCTACGAGCAGTACTTC
CASSFGRGYSYEQYF
>many|TRBV12-3/TRBV12-4|TRBJ2-7|TRBD1|13
TGTGCCAGCAGTTTCTACAGGGGGAGCGAGCAGTACTTC
CASSFYRGSEQYF
>many|TRBV20-1|TRBJ2-5|TRBD2|14
TGCAGTGCTATAAACCCCCGGGGGGACGCGACCCAGTACTTC
CSAINPRGDATQYF
>many|TRBV12-3/TRBV12-4|TRBJ2-5|-|13
TGTGCCAGCGGTAGCGGATGGCAAGAGACCCAGTACTTC
CASGSGWQETQYF
>many|TRBV28|TRBJ1-1|TRBD1|15
TGTGCCAGCAGTTTTCCCGACAGGGCCGACACTGAAGCTTTCTTT
CASSFPDRADTEAFF
>few|TRBV24-1|TRBJ1-4|-|12
TGTGCCACCAGTGACTCCGGAGAAAAACTGTTTTTT
CATSDSGEKLFF
>-|TRBV19|TRBJ1-4|-|14
TGTGCCAGTAGTATGACAGGTCAGAGTGAAAAACTGTTTTTT
CASSMTGQSEKLFF
>few|TRBV9|TRBJ2-3|TRBD1|15
TGTGCCAGCAGGCCGACAGGGGCTGCGGAAGATACGCAGTATTTT
CASRPTGAAEDTQYF
>many|TRBV5-1|TRBJ1-1|-|14
TGCGCCAGCAGCACGGGGGGGTCGAACACTGAAGCTTTCTTT
CASSTGGSNTEAFF
>many|TRBV7-8|TRBJ1-5|-|16
TGTGCCAGCAGCTCCGAACGCGGAGAGGGCAATCAGCCCCAGCATTTT
CASSSERGEGNQPQHF
>few|TRBV5-5|TRBJ1-6|-|15
TGTGCCAGCAGTAAACCAGGGGCGGGTGGATCACCCCTCCACTTT
CASSKPGAGGSPLHF
>many|TRBV28|TRBJ1-3|TRBD1|16
TGTGCCAGCAGTTTCGACAGGGGGCGATCTGGAAACACCATATATTTT
CASSFDRGRSGNTIYF